This T cell receptor delta chain was sequenced during a study of γδ T cells in repeated Plasmodium falciparum infection. General study results and limits: Vdelta2-negative gammadelta repertoires appeared less diverse and less shared in Malian than Australian children.

Vgamma9/Vdelta2+ and Vdelta2-negative gammadelta T cells were flow-sorted from PBMC for bulk sequencing. TCRdb redid the clone calls on the multiplex PCR reads with CATT. The repertoire holds tens of thousands of delta-chain clones, with approximately 1% as singletons. The CDR3 totals 22 residues. After removal of 5 bases from V and 2 bases from J, the junction contained 23 bases not matched to a gene. Germline V gene data show CDR1 as TSWWSYY and CDR2 as QGS. Notes on this clone: What it recognizes is unknown. The protein recorded in TCRdb matches a much larger clone and deviates from this DNA's translation at residue 7, suggesting a read error; the protein here is obtained by translating the DNA.

Specimen: gamma-delta T cells from blood. The chain couples TRDV1 to TRDJ1; 13 positions agree with TRDD3. This receptor was taken from a pool of human donors (malaria-infected and uninfected, not separated). CDR3 coding DNA: TGTGCTCTTGGGCTTTTCTGCATATCTTACTGGGGGATACGCGTGGGTACCGATAAACTCATCTTT. This codes for CALGLFCISYWGIRVGTDKLIF.